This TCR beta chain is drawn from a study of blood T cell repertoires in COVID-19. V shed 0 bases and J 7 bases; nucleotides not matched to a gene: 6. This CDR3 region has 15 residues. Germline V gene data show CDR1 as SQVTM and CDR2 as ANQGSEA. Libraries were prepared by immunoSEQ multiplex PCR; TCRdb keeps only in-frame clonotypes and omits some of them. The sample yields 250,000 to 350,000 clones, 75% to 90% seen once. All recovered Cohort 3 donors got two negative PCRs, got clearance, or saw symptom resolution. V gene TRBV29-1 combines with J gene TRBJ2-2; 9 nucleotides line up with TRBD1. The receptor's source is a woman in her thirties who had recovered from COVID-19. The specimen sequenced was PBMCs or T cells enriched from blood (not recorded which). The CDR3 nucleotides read TGCAGCGTTGAAGACAGGGACAGGGCTAACGGGGAGCTGTTTTTT. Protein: CSVEDRDRANGELFF.